The 7 T cell receptor beta chains reported below all come from one sample, sequenced in a study of cytomegalovirus exposure and HLA in healthy donors. Primers for the PCR totalled 60 Vbeta and 13 Jbeta. The assay was immunoSEQ multiplex PCR, and TCRdb's table has in-frame clones only and misses some. This table holds more than 150,000 clones, more than 65% found once. Specimen: PBMCs. These receptors all stem from a woman in her thirties in good health and CMV-seropositive.

The chain couples TRBV4-2 to TRBJ2-7; D is perhaps TRBD2 (6 bases). The germline V gene has CDR1 LGHNA and CDR2 YNFKEQ. There are 17 residues in the CDR3. Trimming left V 0 bases short and J 0 bases short, with 15 bases between. CDR3 DNA: TGTGCCAGCAGCCAAGATGGAGGGGAGCCTTTCTCCTACGAGCAGTACTTC. This codes for CASSQDGGEPFSYEQYF.

The rearrangement joins TRBV5-1 to TRBJ1-3; D gene unclear. Germline V CDR1 and CDR2: SGHRS, YFSETQ. V lost 5 bases and J 3 bases, leaving 18 bases between the germline ends. This CDR3 comprises 16 residues. The DNA for the CDR3 is TGCGCCAGCAGTCCTAACGCTCTGGAGGTTGGAAACACCATATATTTT. Its protein product is CASSPNALEVGNTIYF.

This chain connects TRBV5-1 to TRBJ2-3; 7 bases align to TRBD2. V was clipped by 4 bases and J by 6 bases; unmatched bases: 5. The CDR3 covers 13 residues. The V gene's germline CDR1 is SGHRS and CDR2 YFSETQ. In DNA, the CDR3 is TGCGCCAGCAGCCCACTAGCGTCGGATACGCAGTATTTT. Protein product: CASSPLASDTQYF.

The rearrangement uses TRBV6-5 and TRBJ2-7, with 8 bases matching TRBD1. This CDR3 spans 11 amino acids. The V gene end was trimmed by 8 bases and the J gene end by 6 bases; junction bases not matched to a gene: 3. CDR1 MNHEY and CDR2 SVGAGI come from the germline V gene. The CDR3 DNA reads TGTGCCAGCCGACAGGGGACCGAGCAGTACTTC. Its protein product is CASRQGTEQYF.

The gene calls are TRBV7-9 and TRBJ2-4; TRBD2 matches at 7 bases. With V trimmed by 5 bases and J by 3 bases, 10 bases remained unmatched. The CDR3 length is 16 residues. Germline V CDR1 and CDR2: SEHNR, FQNEAQ (reference sequence). For the CDR3, the DNA is TGTGCCAGCAGCCCCGGGGGGACGAGGGTCAAAAACATTCAGTACTTC. This translates into CASSPGGTRVKNIQYF. Variable domain in full (rest from reference TRBV7-9 and TRBJ2-4): DTGVSQNPRHKITKRGQNVTFRCDPISEHNRLYWYRQTLGQGPEFLTYFQNEAQLEKSRLLSDRFSAERPKGSFSTLEIQRTEQGDSAMYLCASSPGGTRVKNIQYFGAGTRLSVL.

V usage is TRBV10-3 and J usage is TRBJ1-2, with 8 bases identical to TRBD1. The junction had 9 bases not matched to a gene; V was cut back by 4 bases and J by 2 bases. Germline V gene data show CDR1 as ENHRY and CDR2 as SYGVKD. This CDR3 has 16 residues. CDR3 in DNA: TGTGCCATCAGTGCCCTCTGGACAGGGAGAAACTATGGCTACACCTTC. This gives the protein CAISALWTGRNYGYTF.

The genes are TRBV11-3 and TRBJ2-3, with TRBD2 matching 9 bases. CDR3 length: 15 residues. Germline assignment: CDR1 SGHNT and CDR2 YENEEA. The trim removed 5 bases at V and 4 bases at J, leaving 7 bases unmatched. The CDR3 spells CASSRNSGGSDTQYF. CDR3 bases: TGTGCCAGCAGCCGAAATAGCGGGGGATCAGATACGCAGTATTTT.